One and the same sample provided the 10 T cell receptor beta chains below, sequenced in a study of cytomegalovirus exposure and HLA in healthy donors. The PCR was carried out with 60 Vbeta primers and 13 Jbeta primers. Assay used: immunoSEQ multiplex PCR; TCRdb lists only in-frame clones, some missing. The table shows roughly 120,000 clones, with 79% occurring only once. Material: PBMCs. Receptors originate from a man aged 18 to 29 in good health and CMV-seronegative.

The sample holds a few counts of this clone. In DNA, the CDR3 is TGCGCCAGCAGCCAAGGACTGGGTAGTACCGGGGAGCTGTTTTTT. Translated: CASSQGLGSTGELFF. The V and J genes are TRBV4-3 and TRBJ2-2; D ambiguous. Germline loops: CDR1 LGHNA, CDR2 YSLEER. CDR3 size: 15 residues. Trimming took 1 base from V and 5 from J, leaving 11 bases between them.

V is TRBV19 and J is TRBJ1-2; D is undetermined. This CDR3 contains 14 residues. CDR1 is LNHDA, CDR2 SQIVND, per germline (reference sequence). The V and J ends lost 0 bases and 4 bases respectively, with 9 bases between them. The CDR3 region is CASSIEYSSYGYTF. CDR3 coding DNA: TGTGCCAGTAGTATAGAGTACAGTTCCTATGGCTACACCTTC.

The chain recombines TRBV5-4 with TRBJ2-7, with 10 bases aligning to TRBD2. CDR3 length: 15 amino acids. Germline V gives CDR1 SGHNT, CDR2 YYREEE (reference sequence). V trimming: 3 bases; J trimming: 5 bases; junction bases outside the gene matches: 8. The chain's CDR3 is CASSSSSGSRHEQYF. For the CDR3, the DNA is TGTGCCAGCAGCTCCTCTAGCGGGAGCCGCCACGAGCAGTACTTC. Full variable domain (rest looked up from reference TRBV5-4 and TRBJ2-7): ETGVTQSPTHLIKTRGQQVTLRCSSQSGHNTVSWYQQALGQGPQFIFQYYREEENGRGNFPPRFSGLQFPNYSSELNVNALELDDSALYLCASSSSSGSRHEQYFGPGTRLTVT.

This clone was observed a single time. Here the CDR3 reads CASSGGAVNTEAFF. CDR3 nucleotides: TGTGCCAGCTCAGGAGGGGCGGTGAACACTGAAGCTTTCTTT. This rearrangement joins TRBV18 to TRBJ1-1; possibly TRBD1 for D (5 bases). Germline lookup yields CDR1 KGHSH and CDR2 LQKENI. Trimming took 5 bases from V and 0 from J, leaving 10 bases between them. The CDR3 sequence is 14 residues long.

This clone appeared a single time. This chain connects TRBV30 to TRBJ1-1; 7 bases line up with TRBD1. Germline V gene sequence: CDR1 GTSNPN, CDR2 SVGIG (reference sequence). The CDR3 spans 14 residues. J lost 13 bases, V lost 3 bases, and 17 bases had no gene match. CDR3 region: CAWSATGQPSGFFF. The CDR3 nucleotides are TGTGCCTGGAGCGCCACGGGACAGCCCAGCGGGTTTTTCTTT.

The genes are TRBV9 and TRBJ2-3; 7 nucleotides line up with TRBD2. Germline trimming cut 4 bases from V and 4 bases from J; bases unmatched to any gene: 6. The germline V gene encodes CDR1 SGDLS and CDR2 YYNGEE. The CDR3 runs to 14 residues. CDR3 sequence reads: CASSQSGKADTQYF. CDR3 in DNA: TGTGCCAGCAGCCAGAGCGGGAAGGCAGATACGCAGTATTTT.

The chain combines TRBV11-2 with TRBJ2-1; D perhaps matches TRBD2 (6 bases). The length of the CDR3 is 16 residues. CDR1 SGHAT and CDR2 FQNNGV come from the germline V gene. The V gene lost 6 bases and the J gene lost 0 bases, with 15 bases spanning the gap. The CDR3 nucleotides read TGTGCCAGCAGAACATGGGGGGAAAGCTCCTACAATGAGCAGTTCTTC. Amino acid sequence: CASRTWGESSYNEQFF. The full variable domain, completed using reference TRBV11-2 and TRBJ2-1, is EAGVAQSPRYKIIEKRQSVAFWCNPISGHATLYWYQQILGQGPKLLIQFQNNGVVDDSQLPKDRFSAERLKGVDSTLKIQPAKLEDSAVYLCASRTWGESSYNEQFFGPGTRLTVL.

The rearrangement joins TRBV7-3 to TRBJ2-5, with TRBD1 matching over 9 bases. The CDR3 loop spans 14 amino acids. The trim removed 5 bases at V and 5 bases at J, leaving 6 bases unmatched. CDR1 is SGHTA and CDR2 is FQGTGA in the germline V gene. CDR3 nucleotide sequence: TGTGCCAGCAGCCAAACAGGGGGCCGGGAGACCCAGTACTTC. It is translated as CASSQTGGRETQYF.

In this sample, this clone turned up many times. The chain has TRBV4-3 and TRBJ2-1; 10 positions agree with TRBD2. The V gene end was trimmed by 5 bases and the J gene end by 9 bases; junction bases not matched to a gene: 10. Germline lookup yields CDR1 LGHNA and CDR2 YSLEER. The CDR3 has 15 residues. CDR3 region: CASSYPSGRGGEQFF. The CDR3, as DNA: TGCGCCAGCAGCTACCCTAGCGGGAGAGGTGGTGAGCAGTTCTTC.

The V gene is TRBV5-6, the J gene TRBJ2-1, with TRBD2 matching over 7 bases. Germline CDR1 and CDR2: SGHDT and YYEEEE. The ends lost 2 bases at V and 8 bases at J; junction bases unmatched: 4. The CDR3 runs to 13 residues. The CDR3 DNA follows: TGTGCCAGCAGCTTCCGGGGGGTCGATGAGCAGTTCTTC. Translated: CASSFRGVDEQFF. Using reference TRBV5-6 and TRBJ2-1 for the parts outside the CDR3, the full variable domain is DAGVTQSPTHLIKTRGQQVTLRCSPKSGHDTVSWYQQALGQGPQFIFQYYEEEERQRGNFPDRFSGHQFPNYSSELNVNALLLGDSALYLCASSFRGVDEQFFGPGTRLTVL.